The present TCR beta chain was sequenced within a study of shared clonotypes between healthy human individuals. Turning to this clone: At the DNA level, this CDR3 is encoded by other sequences in the same sample as well.

Germline CDR1 is SGHAT and CDR2 is FQNNGV. This CDR3 is 16 amino acids long. V shed 1 base and J 1 base; nucleotides not matched to a gene: 6. Sequenced by immunoSEQ multiplex PCR; TCRdb stores in-frame clones only, minus some. Of approximately 2.5 million clones detected, just over 90% appear once; the ten largest clones hold around 0.15%. This receptor was obtained from a man aged 18 to 29 in good health. The genes are TRBV11-2 and TRBJ2-5; 7 bases match TRBD1. The sequencing sample was made of naive CD4+ T cells sorted from blood. Documented subset: CD45RA+ positively selected. CDR3 protein: CASSLVSGGFQETQYF. The CDR3 DNA reads as TGTGCCAGCAGCTTAGTGTCAGGGGGATTCCAAGAGACCCAGTACTTC.